Below are 6 T cell receptor beta chains sequenced from a single sample in a study of blood T cell repertoires in COVID-19. The repertoire was sequenced with immunoSEQ multiplex PCR; TCRdb's copy has only in-frame clones and lacks some. The sample includes approximately 240,000 clones, about 83% of them seen just once. Sequences were obtained from peripheral blood. The source is a woman aged 25 to 39 with COVID-19, enrolled during active disease.

The genes are TRBV15 and TRBJ2-7; 10 positions agree with TRBD1. Per germline, CDR1 LNHNV and CDR2 YYDKDF (reference sequence). The CDR3 is 16 amino acids. V dropped 0 bases and J dropped 4; count of bases not matched to a gene: 6. CDR3 DNA: TGTGCCACCAGCAGAGATTCGGGACAGGGGAGGTACGAGCAGTACTTC. Amino acid sequence: CATSRDSGQGRYEQYF.

In its sample, this clone was seen once. This rearrangement joins TRBV6-2 or TRBV6-3 to TRBJ1-2; tentative D call: TRBD1 (5 bases). CDR3 length equals 12 residues. The germline gives CDR1 MNHEY, CDR2 SVGEGT. Between the trimmed V and J ends, which lost 5 bases and 3 bases, there was a span of 7 bases. CDR3 sequence reads: CASSVTDYGYTF. The CDR3 bases are TGTGCCAGCAGTGTGACAGACTATGGCTACACCTTC.

This clone was seen more than once but under ten times. The chain joins TRBV27 to TRBJ2-7; no clear D. Trimming left V 4 bases short and J 1 base short, with 5 bases between. Germline V gene sequence: CDR1 MNHEY, CDR2 SMNVEV (reference sequence). The length of the CDR3 is 12 residues. The CDR3 nucleotides read TGTGCCAGCAGTTACAAATCCTACGAGCAGTACTTC. This encodes CASSYKSYEQYF.

The genes are TRBV3-1 (or the pseudogene TRBV3-2) and TRBJ1-5; TRBD1 agrees at 9 bases. After removal of 4 bases from V and 7 bases from J, the junction contained 8 bases not matched to a gene. Per the germline V gene, CDR1 is LGHDT and CDR2 is YNNKEL (reference sequence). This CDR3 comprises 15 residues. The CDR3 DNA sequence: TGTGCCAGCAGCCCCCCCGGGACAGGGAACCAGCCCCAGCATTTT. Protein sequence: CASSPPGTGNQPQHF.

The chain carries TRBV19 and TRBJ2-5, with TRBD2 matching 14 bases. Per the germline V gene, CDR1 is LNHDA and CDR2 is SQIVND (reference sequence). The CDR3 has 15 amino acids. V shed 6 bases, J shed 4 bases, and the junction held 4 bases outside the gene matches. This CDR3 is CASRGTSGSGETQYF. CDR3 DNA sequence: TGTGCCAGTAGGGGGACTAGCGGGAGTGGAGAGACCCAGTACTTC.

The CDR3: CASSLALGPDYGYTF. The CDR3, as DNA: TGTGCCAGCAGCTTAGCGCTTGGGCCGGACTATGGCTACACCTTC. This sequence joins TRBV7-2 and TRBJ1-2, with D unresolved. V lost 0 bases and J lost 3, with 11 bases in between. Germline assignment: CDR1 SGHTA and CDR2 FQGNSA. This CDR3 region has 15 residues.